The T cell receptor beta chain under discussion was sequenced for a study of beta chain features in type 1 diabetes. Study-level findings and limits: Patients' naive, central memory and regulatory TCRB repertoires appeared more alike than those of healthy donors. Significant though moderate, a shortening of TCRB CDR3s appeared in all four CD4+ subsets of Type 1 diabetes patients. PCR could preferentially amplify shorter templates, alike in patients and controls.

The isolated RNA, all of it, was reverse transcribed, so expressed TCRB transcripts were what got sequenced. Libraries were prepared by immunoSEQ multiplex PCR; TCRdb keeps only in-frame clonotypes and omits some of them. Here the sample spans a few hundred thousand clones, over 13% being singletons. Germline values: CDR1 SGHTA, CDR2 FQGNSA. The CDR3 is 15 amino acids. V dropped 4 bases and J dropped 4 bases, with 16 bases sitting between them. With regard to this clone: Its cognate antigen is unknown.

Using CD45RO/CCR7/CD25/CD127/CD95/CD27, CD4+ naive, central memory, regulatory and stem cell-like memory cells were sorted. This TCR was recovered from a woman between 18 and 29 years old in good health. Sample: naive CD4+ T cells from blood. The V and J genes are TRBV7-2 and TRBJ1-2, with D possibly TRBD1 on 6 matching bases. The DNA for the CDR3 is TGTGCCAGCAGCTCTCCTGGTGGGGGCCTCTATGGCTACACCTTC. Its translation: CASSSPGGGLYGYTF.